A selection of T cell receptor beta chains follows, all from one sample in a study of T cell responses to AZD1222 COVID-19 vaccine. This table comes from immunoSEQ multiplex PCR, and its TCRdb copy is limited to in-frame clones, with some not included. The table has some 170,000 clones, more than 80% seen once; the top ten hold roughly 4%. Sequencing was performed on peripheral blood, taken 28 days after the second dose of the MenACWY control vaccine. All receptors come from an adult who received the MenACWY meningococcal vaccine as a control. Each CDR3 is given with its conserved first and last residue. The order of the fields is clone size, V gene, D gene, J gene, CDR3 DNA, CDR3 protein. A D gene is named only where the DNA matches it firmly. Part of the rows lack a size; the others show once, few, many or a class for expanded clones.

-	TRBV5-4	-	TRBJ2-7	TGTGCCAGCAGCTTGAGCCTCGCAGACGAGCAGTACTTC	CASSLSLADEQYF
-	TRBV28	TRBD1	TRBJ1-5	TGTGCCATCCCGGGACAGGGCAATCAGCCCCAGCATTTT	CAIPGQGNQPQHF
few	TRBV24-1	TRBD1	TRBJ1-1	TGTGCCACCAGTGACCGGGGACAGGGGGCGACTGAAGCTTTCTTT	CATSDRGQGATEAFF
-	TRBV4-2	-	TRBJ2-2	TGTGCCAGCAGCCTGACGGGGCGTGGCAAATACACGGGGGAGCTGTTTTTT	CASSLTGRGKYTGELFF
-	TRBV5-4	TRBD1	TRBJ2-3	TGTGCCAGCAGCTTGGTCGCAGGGGGATCGGCAGATACGCAGTATTTT	CASSLVAGGSADTQYF
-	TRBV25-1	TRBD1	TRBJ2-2	TGTGCCAGCAGTGACTCGGGACAGGCCACCGGGGAGCTGTTTTTT	CASSDSGQATGELFF
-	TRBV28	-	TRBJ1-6	TGTGCCAGCAGTTTTAGGGTGCGAGGCCCGACGGGATCACCCCTCCACTTT	CASSFRVRGPTGSPLHF
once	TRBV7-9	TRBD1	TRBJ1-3	TGTGCCAGCAGCTTGGGACAGGGAAACACCATATATTTT	CASSLGQGNTIYF
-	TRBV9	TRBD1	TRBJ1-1	TGTGCCAGCAGCCCCCGGACAGGGCGGGCTTTCTTT	CASSPRTGRAFF
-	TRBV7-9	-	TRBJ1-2	TGTGCCAGCAGCGGGGGTACGGGCGGGTCCGACTTC	CASSGGTGGSDF
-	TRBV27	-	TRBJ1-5	TGTGCCAGCAGTTTCGGGGACGGCAATCAGCCCCAGCATTTT	CASSFGDGNQPQHF
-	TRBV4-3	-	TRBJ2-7	TGCGCCAGCAGCCAAGCGACGGAGCTCTCTTCCTACGAGCAGTACTTC	CASSQATELSSYEQYF
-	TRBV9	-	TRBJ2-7	TGTGCCAGCAGTCGGGACGACTACGAGCAGTACTTC	CASSRDDYEQYF
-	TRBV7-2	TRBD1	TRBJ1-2	TGTGCCAGCAGCAAGGACAGGGTACCGCATGGCTACACCTTC	CASSKDRVPHGYTF
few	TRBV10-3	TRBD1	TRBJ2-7	TGTGCCATCAGTGAGGGGACAGGGAGATCCCCCCACGAGCAGTACTTC	CAISEGTGRSPHEQYF
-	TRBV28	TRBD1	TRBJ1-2	TGTGCCAGTTTTACTAGATCCGGGACAGAGTATGGCTACACCTTC	CASFTRSGTEYGYTF
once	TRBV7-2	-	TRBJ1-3	TGTGCCAGCAGCTTAGTCCCCAGCAGCTCTGGAAACACCATATATTTT	CASSLVPSSSGNTIYF
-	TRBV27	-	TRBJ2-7	TGTGCCAGCAGTTTATATAAGGGGGTCCTCGAGCAGTACTTC	CASSLYKGVLEQYF
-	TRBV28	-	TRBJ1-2	TGTGCCAGCAGCCCCCTAAGCATAGGCTACACCTTC	CASSPLSIGYTF
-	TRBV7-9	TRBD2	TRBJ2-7	TGTGCCAGCAGCCGTCCAGCGGGAGGGAGCTTATACGAGCAGTACTTC	CASSRPAGGSLYEQYF
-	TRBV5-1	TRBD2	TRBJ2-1	TGCGCCAGCAGCCCGTCTGTTTTAGCGGGAGCGGTAGTGGGGCAGTTCTTC	CASSPSVLAGAVVGQFF
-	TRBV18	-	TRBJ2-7	TGTGCCAGCTCACCATATCCCCTAACAGGATACTCCTACGAGCAGTACTTC	CASSPYPLTGYSYEQYF
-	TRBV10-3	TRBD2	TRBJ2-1	TGTGCCATCAGTGAGTCGATCAGCGGGGGGTCTAATTTCAATGAGCAGTTCTTC	CAISESISGGSNFNEQFF
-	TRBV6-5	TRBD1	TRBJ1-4	TGTGCCAGCAGCGGACAGGGGGCAGGTGAAAAACTGTTTTTT	CASSGQGAGEKLFF
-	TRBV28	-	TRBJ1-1	TGTGCCAGCCTCCGCACCCGGGATGGGAACACTGAAGCTTTCTTT	CASLRTRDGNTEAFF
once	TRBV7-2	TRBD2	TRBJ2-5	TGTGCCAGCTCGACTAGCGGGAGAGAGACCCAGTACTTC	CASSTSGRETQYF
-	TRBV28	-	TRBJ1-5	TGTGCCGGCACAAGGACCGGTCAGCCCCAGCATTTT	CAGTRTGQPQHF
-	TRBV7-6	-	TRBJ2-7	TGTGCCAGCAGCGGGTCTAAGTCACCCTACGAGCAGTACTTC	CASSGSKSPYEQYF
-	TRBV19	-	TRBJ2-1	TGTGCCAGTAGTATAAAGGTGCGGGCAGACGAGCAGTTCTTC	CASSIKVRADEQFF
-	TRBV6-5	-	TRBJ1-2	TGTGCCAGCAGCCATTCCAATCTCGATGGCTACACCTTC	CASSHSNLDGYTF
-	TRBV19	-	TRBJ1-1	TGTGCCAGTAGTAACGGGAGGGGGGGTGACACTGAAGCTTTCTTT	CASSNGRGGDTEAFF
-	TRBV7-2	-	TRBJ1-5	TGTGCCAGCAGCTCCGTCGACACCTTGCAGCCCCAGCATTTT	CASSSVDTLQPQHF
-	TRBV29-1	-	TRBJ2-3	TGCAGCGTTGAAGGGATCAGGGACGGATTCACAGATACGCAGTATTTT	CSVEGIRDGFTDTQYF
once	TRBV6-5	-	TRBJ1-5	TGTGCCAGCAGTTACGGGTCGGGAACCAATCAGCCCCAGCATTTT	CASSYGSGTNQPQHF
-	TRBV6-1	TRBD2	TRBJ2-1	TGTGCCAGCAGTGAACTAGCGGGGAACTACAATGAGCAGTTCTTC	CASSELAGNYNEQFF
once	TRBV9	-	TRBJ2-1	TGTGCCAGCAGCGTAGAGGTCAGGGACAATGAGCAGTTCTTC	CASSVEVRDNEQFF
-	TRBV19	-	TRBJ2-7	TGTGCCAGTAGTATAGGGAGGGAAGTTGGGAACGAGCAGTACTTC	CASSIGREVGNEQYF
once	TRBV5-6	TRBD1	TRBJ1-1	TGTGCCAGCAGCATCGGACAGGGGGCGTTCACTGAAGCTTTCTTT	CASSIGQGAFTEAFF
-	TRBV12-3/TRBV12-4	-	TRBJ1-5	TGTGCCAGCAGTTTAATGGATCAGCCCCAGCATTTT	CASSLMDQPQHF
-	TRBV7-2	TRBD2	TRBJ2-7	TGTGCCAGCAGCGGTTTTAGCGGGCCGGCCCACTACGAGCAGTACTTC	CASSGFSGPAHYEQYF
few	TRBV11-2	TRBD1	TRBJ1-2	TGTGCCAGCAGCTTCGGCCAGGGGGCACGCGGCTACACCTTC	CASSFGQGARGYTF
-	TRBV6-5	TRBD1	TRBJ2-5	TGTGCCTGGGGGCAGGGGGTCCAAGAGACCCAGTACTTC	CAWGQGVQETQYF
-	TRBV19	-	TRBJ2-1	TGTGCCACCGGCTTAACAGTTTACAATGAGCAGTTCTTC	CATGLTVYNEQFF
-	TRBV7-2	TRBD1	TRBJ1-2	TGTGCCAGCAGCCCCTGGGACAGTCAAAACTATGGCTACACCTTC	CASSPWDSQNYGYTF
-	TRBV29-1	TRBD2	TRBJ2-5	TGCAGCGTTCCCCGTGGGACTAGCGCGTACTTC	CSVPRGTSAYF
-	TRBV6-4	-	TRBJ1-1	TGTGCCAGCAGTGTGGAGGCGGACACTGAAGCTTTCTTT	CASSVEADTEAFF
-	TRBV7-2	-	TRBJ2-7	TGTGCCAGCAGCCCTCGGGCGAACTCCTACGAGCAGTACTTC	CASSPRANSYEQYF
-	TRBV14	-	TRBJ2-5	TGTGCCAGCAGCCAAGATTTCGGCGTGGTCGTCGAGACCCAGTACTTC	CASSQDFGVVVETQYF
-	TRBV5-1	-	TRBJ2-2	TGCGCCAGCAGCTTGGTTCAGAGCTTCACCGGGGAGCTGTTTTTT	CASSLVQSFTGELFF